In this sample, the clone carrying this T cell receptor (beta chain) turned up many times. Unique molecular identifiers were incorporated when the TCRbeta library was constructed. From the PCR reads, TCRdb called clonotypes with MiXCR, one entry per CDR3 protein. The table includes around 120,000 distinct CDR3 sequences, under 30% detected once. This sample is drawn from a study of T-cell reconstitution after alpha-beta-depleted transplantation in children. Per the germline V gene, CDR1 is SEHNR and CDR2 is FQNEAQ (reference sequence). With 3 bases removed from V and 0 bases from J, the gap between germline ends came to 9 bases. CDR3 length: 15 residues.

This TCR was recovered from a male patient aged 2 to 10 who had a stem cell transplant for chronic granulomatous disease, so the T cells may come from the graft donor. The chain recombines TRBV7-9 with TRBJ2-4; unclear D gene. Sequencing was performed on PBMCs, mostly from graft donor cells, taken 180 days after TCRalphabeta/CD19-depleted stem cell transplant. The CDR3 nucleotides are TGTGCCAGCAGCTTTGACGGAGTAGCCAAAAACATTCAGTACTTC. Translated: CASSFDGVAKNIQYF.